The clone carrying this T cell receptor beta chain appeared many times. This specimen comes from a study of T cell repertoires in cytomegalovirus infection. Study information: An indication of both CMV infection and matching HLA type came from public TCR beta signatures.

Each CDR3 protein gets one entry after TCRdb re-called the reads with MiXCR. Of around 210,000 distinct CDR3 sequences detected, around 6.2% appear once; the ten largest clones hold around 6.5%. The V gene lost 2 bases and the J gene lost 6 bases, with 16 bases spanning the gap. The CDR3 sequence is 15 residues long. From germline, CDR1 is SGHVT and CDR2 SQSDAQ. This sequence originates from a human donor in good health (CMV status not recorded). Some clones in this sample may be carry-over from other donors' samples. Sequencing was performed on PBMCs. V and J are TRBV7-4 and TRBJ1-1, with a weak D call TRBD1 (5 bases). DNA of the CDR3: TGTGCCAGCAGCTTAATTTCAGGGAAAGTAGCTGAAGCTTTCTTT. Protein: CASSLISGKVAEAFF.